Presented here are 20 T cell receptor beta chains from one specimen sequenced in a study of cytomegalovirus exposure and HLA in healthy donors (dated by TCRdb to 2016 to 2017). The receptor library was made with the immunoSEQ multiplex PCR assay. The multiplex PCR relied on a mix of 60 forward primers for TCR Vbeta segments and 13 reverse primers for TCR Jbeta segments. TCRdb carries this immuneACCESS record with in-frame sequences only. Its versions omit some clonotypes, under half of them owing to an unresolved V gene in the studies checked, with the rest unexplained. This sample comprises around 150,000 clones, 60% to 80% of them detected only once. The top ten clones comprise 1.7% of the sample. What was sequenced was PBMCs. These receptors came from a woman in her 30s in good health and CMV-seronegative.

The V gene is TRBV11-2, the J gene TRBJ1-1, with 8 bases that match TRBD1. From germline, CDR1 is SGHAT and CDR2 FQNNGV. This CDR3 spans 13 amino acids. Trimming took 4 bases from V and 4 from J; bases not matched to a gene: 2. The CDR3 region is CASSWGQVTEAFF. The CDR3 nucleotides are TGTGCCAGCAGCTGGGGACAGGTCACTGAAGCTTTCTTT.

The chain links TRBV18 to TRBJ1-1; unclear D gene. Between the trimmed V and J ends, which lost 1 base and 1 base, there was a span of 10 bases. From germline, CDR1 is KGHSH and CDR2 LQKENI. The CDR3 is made up of 15 amino acids. The CDR3 nucleotides read TGTGCCAGCTCACCACGACTAGGAGGGAACACTGAAGCTTTCTTT. This sequence encodes CASSPRLGGNTEAFF.

This clone was found a few times. The chain combines TRBV12-5 with TRBJ2-5, with 10 bases aligning to TRBD2. Germline V gives CDR1 LGHNT, CDR2 FRNRAP. This CDR3 contains 15 residues. The ends lost 4 bases at V and 5 bases at J; junction bases unmatched: 7. The CDR3 region is CASGSSGGAGETQYF. CDR3 bases: TGTGCTAGTGGTTCGAGCGGGGGGGCCGGGGAGACCCAGTACTTC. The full variable domain, completed using reference TRBV12-5 and TRBJ2-5, is DARVTQTPRHKVTEMGQEVTMRCQPILGHNTVFWYRQTMMQGLELLAYFRNRAPLDDSGMPKDRFSAEMPDATLATLKIQPSEPRDSAVYFCASGSSGGAGETQYFGPGTRLLVL.

The chain couples TRBV4-3 to TRBJ1-5, with D unresolved. The CDR3 is made up of 15 amino acids. V shed 0 bases and J shed 1 base, with 7 bases lying between them. The germline gives CDR1 LGHNA, CDR2 YSLEER. The CDR3 DNA follows: TGCGCCAGCAGCCAAGATGGCATAAGCAATCAGCCCCAGCATTTT. Amino acids: CASSQDGISNQPQHF.

The chain employs TRBV6-1 and TRBJ2-7, with 8 positions matching TRBD1. From germline, CDR1 is MNHNS and CDR2 SASEGT. Trimming at V came to 0 bases and at J to 2 bases, leaving 3 bases not matched to a gene. The CDR3 extends over 15 amino acids. The CDR3 nucleotides read TGTGCCAGCAGTGAAGCTCCGGGACAGGCCTACGAGCAGTACTTC. Translating gives CASSEAPGQAYEQYF.

This sequence joins TRBV5-4 and TRBJ1-1, with a weak D call TRBD1 (5 bases). Looked up from germline, CDR1 is SGHNT and CDR2 is YYREEE (reference sequence). The ends were cut back, 4 bases at V and 1 base at J, with 14 bases in the middle. CDR3 length equals 15 residues. This CDR3 is CASSTRATGNTEAFF. Written as DNA, the CDR3 is TGTGCCAGCAGCACCAGGGCAACCGGGAACACTGAAGCTTTCTTT.

V usage is TRBV7-9 and J usage is TRBJ2-7; 7 positions match TRBD2. V lost 5 bases, J lost 7 bases, and 11 bases stayed unmatched. This CDR3 is 14 amino acids long. Looked up from germline, CDR1 is SEHNR and CDR2 is FQNEAQ (reference sequence). CDR3 coding DNA: TGTGCCAGCAGCAAACTAGCGCTGACCGGAGAGCAGTACTTC. Its translation is CASSKLALTGEQYF. Full variable domain (remainder filled in from reference TRBV7-9 and TRBJ2-7): DTGVSQNPRHKITKRGQNVTFRCDPISEHNRLYWYRQTLGQGPEFLTYFQNEAQLEKSRLLSDRFSAERPKGSFSTLEIQRTEQGDSAMYLCASSKLALTGEQYFGPGTRLTVT.

This chain connects TRBV30 to TRBJ1-6, with D uncertain. Trimming took 0 bases from V and 4 from J, leaving 10 bases between them. The CDR3 length is 15 residues. Germline assignment: CDR1 GTSNPN and CDR2 SVGIG (reference sequence). CDR3 loop: CAWSVGSGYNSPLHF. The CDR3 DNA reads as TGTGCCTGGAGTGTTGGGTCGGGGTATAATTCACCCCTCCACTTT. Combining the CDR3 with reference TRBV30 and TRBJ1-6 gives the whole variable domain SQTIHQWPATLVQPVGSPLSLECTVEGTSNPNLYWYRQAAGRGLQLLFYSVGIGQISSEVPQNLSASRPQDRQFILSSKKLLLSDSGFYLCAWSVGSGYNSPLHFGNGTRLTVT.

The J gene is TRBJ2-2, the V gene TRBV2, with 7 bases fitting TRBD1. The germline V gene has CDR1 SNHLY and CDR2 FYNNEI. This CDR3 has 16 residues. V dropped 7 bases and J dropped 6; count of bases not matched to a gene: 14. The CDR3 nucleotides are TGTGCCAGCAATTTTGGGACAGCCCTGGGGGCCGGGGAGCTGTTTTTT. It encodes CASNFGTALGAGELFF.

Here the CDR3 reads CASSLAVLAGVDTQYF. The CDR3 DNA sequence: TGTGCCAGCAGCTTAGCGGTACTAGCGGGGGTGGATACGCAGTATTTT. The chain is built from TRBV7-6 and TRBJ2-3; TRBD2 agrees at 11 bases. J gave up 6 bases and V 0 bases, and 5 bases lay outside the gene matches. Germline V gene data show CDR1 as SGHVS and CDR2 as FNYEAQ. The CDR3 has 16 amino acids.

The V gene is TRBV28, the J gene TRBJ1-2; the D gene is possibly TRBD1 (6 bases). V was pared by 8 bases and J by 4 bases, with 11 bases between. The CDR3 is made up of 12 amino acids. CDR1 and CDR2 (germline): MDHEN, SYDVKM. CDR3 sequence reads: CASLGGPYGYTF. In DNA, the CDR3 is TGTGCCAGCCTCGGGGGGCCCTATGGCTACACCTTC.

The chain recombines TRBV6-1 with TRBJ1-2; D not certain. The ends were cut back, 11 bases at V and 2 bases at J, with 15 bases in the middle. Germline lookup yields CDR1 MNHNS and CDR2 SASEGT. The CDR3 extends over 13 amino acids. Here the CDR3 reads CAGTGGFNYGYTF. The CDR3, as DNA: TGTGCCGGTACGGGAGGGTTCAACTATGGCTACACCTTC.

The gene calls are TRBV6-5 and TRBJ1-5; no clear D. Trimming stripped 6 bases from V and 5 bases from J, with 11 bases between. Germline V gene sequence: CDR1 MNHEY, CDR2 SVGAGI. This CDR3 spans 13 amino acids. DNA of the CDR3: TGTGCCAGCAGAGTTTCTCGAGATCAGCCCCAGCATTTT. Translating it yields CASRVSRDQPQHF.

The gene calls are TRBV18 and TRBJ2-2; TRBD1 might be the D (6 bases). The germline V gene has CDR1 KGHSH and CDR2 LQKENI. There are 14 residues in the CDR3. Trimming stripped 8 bases from V and 2 bases from J, with 12 bases between. The CDR3 bases are TGTGCCAGCGCCCCGGACAGAAACACCGGGGAGCTGTTTTTT. Translating it yields CASAPDRNTGELFF.

The rearrangement links TRBV5-1 to TRBJ1-2; D is perhaps TRBD1 (6 bases). The ends were cut back, 2 bases at V and 2 bases at J, with 10 bases in the middle. The CDR3 consists of 14 residues. Looked up from germline, CDR1 is SGHRS and CDR2 is YFSETQ. CDR3 amino acids: CASSLDRSNYGYTF. CDR3 DNA sequence: TGCGCCAGCAGCTTAGACAGGTCGAACTATGGCTACACCTTC.

This chain uses TRBV6-5 with TRBJ1-3; D remains unclear. Trimming took 0 bases from V and 0 from J, leaving 9 bases between them. The CDR3 extends over 16 amino acids. CDR1 and CDR2 from the germline V gene are MNHEY and SVGAGI. The CDR3 region is CASSYSRQHSGNTIYF. As DNA, the CDR3 is TGTGCCAGCAGTTACTCGAGGCAGCACTCTGGAAACACCATATATTTT.

The CDR3 nucleotides read TGTGCCAGCAGCTTATCGGGCGGGGGCGGTATGAACACTGAAGCTTTCTTT. This gives the protein CASSLSGGGGMNTEAFF. The chain uses TRBV7-9 and TRBJ1-1, with D possibly TRBD1 on 6 matching bases. CDR1 is SEHNR and CDR2 is FQNEAQ in the germline V gene (reference sequence). V was pared by 2 bases and J by 0 bases, with 16 bases between. This CDR3 has 17 residues. The full variable domain, its missing parts supplied by reference TRBV7-9 and TRBJ1-1, is DTGVSQNPRHKITKRGQNVTFRCDPISEHNRLYWYRQTLGQGPEFLTYFQNEAQLEKSRLLSDRFSAERPKGSFSTLEIQRTEQGDSAMYLCASSLSGGGGMNTEAFFGQGTRLTVV.

The CDR3, as DNA: TGCAGCGGGGGGACAGGGGCAGAGACCCAGTACTTC. It is translated as CSGGTGAETQYF. The chain couples TRBV29-1 to TRBJ2-5, with TRBD1 matching over 10 bases. V lost 7 bases, J lost 4 bases, and 3 bases stayed unmatched. CDR1 and CDR2 from the germline V gene are SQVTM and ANQGSEA. The CDR3 has 12 amino acids. Based on the CDR3 plus reference TRBV29-1 and TRBJ2-5, the full variable domain is SAVISQKPSRDICQRGTSLTIQCQVDSQVTMMFWYRQQPGQSLTLIATANQGSEATYESGFVIDKFPISRPNLTFSTLTVSNMSPEDSSIYLCSGGTGAETQYFGPGTRLLVL.

In regard to this clone: Its ends do not fully match the called genes, so a read error is possible. The gene calls are TRBV7-9 and TRBJ2-3, with TRBD2 matching 9 bases. Per germline, CDR1 SEHNR and CDR2 FQNEAQ (reference sequence). The length of the CDR3 is 16 residues. CDR3 sequence: CSSSSSSGAITDTQYF. The CDR3 DNA sequence: TGTTCCAGCAGCTCTTCTAGCGGGGCGATCACAGATACGCAGTATTTT.

The genes are TRBV18 and TRBJ1-1, with 7 bases aligning to TRBD1. The CDR3 is 16 residues long. Germline-derived CDR1 and CDR2 are KGHSH and LQKENI. V lost 2 bases and J lost 0; bases outside the gene matches: 6. The CDR3 DNA sequence: TGTGCCAGCTCACCAAGGGACAGAAATATGAACACTGAAGCTTTCTTT. Protein sequence: CASSPRDRNMNTEAFF.